This T cell receptor beta chain was recovered during a study of T-cell reconstitution after alpha-beta-depleted transplantation in children. Study-wide results and caveats: Where alpha-beta T cells came from about two months after transplant was reportedly several hundred expanded graft clones. Among T cells one year after transplant, newly produced cells accounted for most counts and diversity. Surviving thymic progenitors and recipient T cells were the source of high TCRbeta diversity at day 60 in some patients.

Germline V CDR1 and CDR2: SQVTM, ANQGSEA. Trimming pared 7 bases from V and 8 bases from J, leaving 20 bases between. This CDR3 has 13 residues. This sample's TCRbeta library carried unique molecular identifier barcodes. TCRdb itself ran the PCR reads through MiXCR, one entry per CDR3 protein. There are about 350,000 distinct CDR3 sequences in the sample; roughly 15% occur only once, and roughly two fifths lies in the top ten. This clonotype came up a few times. Its antigen is not identified. The sample here was PBMCs, mostly from graft donor cells, taken 360 days after TCRalphabeta/CD19-depleted stem cell transplant. The TCR sequence derives from a male patient aged 2-9 years who had a stem cell transplant for acute lymphoblastic leukemia, so the T cells may come from the graft donor. The chain recombines TRBV29-1 with TRBJ1-2, with TRBD1 as a possible D gene (6 bases). The CDR3, as DNA: TGCAGCGCCCCGACCGGGACACCCCTCGGCTACACCTTC. Its translation is CSAPTGTPLGYTF.